The 5 T cell receptor beta chains in this list originate from one sample, sequenced in a study of shared clonotypes between healthy human individuals. Clones were sequenced by immunoSEQ multiplex PCR, and TCRdb holds only the in-frame ones, with some missing. This sample yields hundreds of thousands of clones, of which around 76% are seen a single time; about 12% belongs to the top ten. Source material: PBMCs. The receptors were sampled from a woman aged 40 to 50 in good health. Some clones in this sample may be carry-over from other donors' samples.

The CDR3 nucleotides are TGTGCCAGCAGCGGGGGACAGGAGCAGTTCTTC. Translation gives CASSGGQEQFF. V usage is TRBV7-3 and J usage is TRBJ2-1; 7 bases are a match to TRBD1. Germline lookup yields CDR1 SGHTA and CDR2 FQGTGA. V lost 5 bases, J lost 10 bases, and 2 bases stayed unmatched. The CDR3 runs to 11 residues.

This chain connects TRBV10-3 to TRBJ2-7; D may be TRBD2 (5 bases). Germline V gene sequence: CDR1 ENHRY, CDR2 SYGVKD. The CDR3 has 16 amino acids. V lost 2 bases and J 6 bases, leaving 20 bases between the germline ends. The CDR3 sequence is CAISELDSQRSPEQYF. In DNA, the CDR3 is TGTGCCATCAGTGAGCTGGACTCCCAAAGGTCCCCCGAGCAGTACTTC.

This chain joins TRBV6-5 and TRBJ2-2, with 11 bases that match TRBD2. Germline V gives CDR1 MNHEY, CDR2 SVGAGI. J gave up 6 bases and V 4 bases, and 4 bases lay outside the gene matches. This CDR3 has 15 amino acids. CDR3 nucleotides: TGTGCCAGCAGTTTGGAACTAGCGGGAGCCGGGGAGCTGTTTTTT. This translates into CASSLELAGAGELFF.

The V and J genes are TRBV7-6 and TRBJ2-3; possibly TRBD1 for D (6 bases). This CDR3 contains 13 residues. CDR1 and CDR2 from the germline V gene are SGHVS and FNYEAQ. Deletions cut 0 bases from V and 6 bases from J, with 7 bases between. The CDR3 coding sequence is TGTGCCAGCAGCTTAGCTAGGGGGGATACGCAGTATTTT. Amino acids: CASSLARGDTQYF.

The chain links TRBV5-1 to TRBJ2-2; TRBD2 is a possible D gene (6 bases). This CDR3 is 19 amino acids long. The V end was cut by 0 bases, the J end by 6 bases, with 24 bases between. Germline V gene lookup returns CDR1 SGHRS and CDR2 YFSETQ. CDR3 protein: CASSLAVGTQPGGSGELFF. The DNA of the CDR3 is TGCGCCAGCAGCTTGGCCGTAGGGACCCAACCTGGGGGGTCCGGGGAGCTGTTTTTT.